This TCR beta chain was sequenced during a study of beta chain features in type 1 diabetes. Study-wide results and caveats: Insertions were fewer and deletions more numerous at VDJ junctions in type 1 diabetes patients. cDNA sequencing could over-represent cells with high TCR expression.

About this clone itself: No antigen is known for it.

Sequenced material consisted of expressed TCRB transcripts (all of the isolated RNA was reverse transcribed). Measured with immunoSEQ multiplex PCR; TCRdb has only the in-frame clones, and not every one. Here the sample spans 250,000 to 350,000 clones, 14% being singletons. CDR1 is LNHDA, CDR2 SQIVND, per germline (reference sequence). The ends lost 5 bases at V and 4 bases at J; junction bases unmatched: 9. CDR3 length equals 16 residues. It was via CD45RO/CCR7/CD25/CD127/CD95/CD27 that CD4+ naive, central memory, regulatory and stem cell-like memory cells were sorted. This rearrangement joins TRBV19 to TRBJ1-2, with 11 bases matching TRBD1. The sample comprised central memory CD4+ T cells from blood. The TCR sequence derives from a man aged 30 to 39 in good health. The DNA of the CDR3 is TGTGCCAGTAGTTTCTCGGGGGACAGGGGGATCTATGGCTACACCTTC. As protein: CASSFSGDRGIYGYTF.